These 15 T cell receptor beta chains share one sample of origin, sequenced in a study of tumour-infiltrating T cells in Burkitt lymphoma. TCRdb's table, derived via immunoSEQ multiplex PCR, lists solely in-frame clones and lacks some. The sample holds some 13,000 clones, more than 70% seen once. Sequencing input: tumor tissue. Every receptor here comes from a human donor with diffuse large B-cell lymphoma.

This clone is a singleton in its sample. V is TRBV6-5 and J is TRBJ2-3; D call uncertain. CDR1 and CDR2 from the germline V gene are MNHEY and SVGAGI. This CDR3 spans 12 amino acids. The ends were cut back, 5 bases at V and 6 bases at J, with 9 bases in the middle. The CDR3 region is CASSLPGDTQYF. DNA of the CDR3: TGTGCCAGCAGTCTCCCCGGCGATACGCAGTATTTT.

This clone is termed medium-sized (0.01 to 0.1%). This rearrangement joins TRBV28 to TRBJ2-1, with D possibly TRBD2 on 7 matching bases. Germline lookup yields CDR1 MDHEN and CDR2 SYDVKM. This CDR3 has 16 amino acids. V lost 3 bases and J 0 bases, leaving 12 bases between the germline ends. The CDR3 protein is CASSLGRGTSYNEQFF. The CDR3, as DNA: TGTGCCAGCAGTTTGGGGAGGGGGACCTCCTACAATGAGCAGTTCTTC.

This chain connects TRBV30 to TRBJ2-3; D remains ambiguous. Germline CDR1 and CDR2: GTSNPN and SVGIG (reference sequence). Trimming stripped 0 bases from V and 6 bases from J, with 10 bases between. This CDR3 is built from 13 residues. The CDR3, as DNA: TGTGCCTGGAGTGTAGTCTCTGTGGATACGCAGTATTTT. It codes for CAWSVVSVDTQYF.

This chain links TRBV5-1 with TRBJ1-2, with 8 bases aligning to TRBD1. CDR1 and CDR2 (germline): SGHRS, YFSETQ. This CDR3 is 15 amino acids long. Trimming cost V 4 bases and J 4 bases; bases outside gene matches: 9. CDR3 protein: CASSTQGGMSYGYTF. In DNA form, the CDR3 reads TGCGCCAGCAGCACACAGGGGGGAATGAGCTATGGCTACACCTTC.

The V gene is TRBV13, the J gene TRBJ2-7, with D uncertain. This CDR3 region has 12 residues. CDR1 and CDR2 from the germline V gene are PRHDT and FYEKMQ (reference sequence). V was cut by 5 bases and J by 0 bases, with 5 bases left in between. The CDR3 DNA reads TGTGCCAGCAGCGTTTCCTCCTACGAGCAGTACTTC. Translation gives CASSVSSYEQYF. Combining the CDR3 with reference TRBV13 and TRBJ2-7 gives the whole variable domain AAGVIQSPRHLIKEKRETATLKCYPIPRHDTVYWYQQGPGQDPQFLISFYEKMQSDKGSIPDRFSAQQFSDYHSELNMSSLELGDSALYFCASSVSSYEQYFGPGTRLTVT.

This clone has a single count. The chain carries TRBV5-4 and TRBJ1-2, with 12 bases fitting TRBD1. With V trimmed by 4 bases and J by 7 bases, 11 bases remained unmatched. CDR3 size: 16 residues. CDR1 and CDR2 (germline): SGHNT, YYREEE (reference sequence). The CDR3 is CASSTGGGQGARGYTF. The DNA for the CDR3 is TGTGCCAGCAGCACTGGGGGGGGACAGGGGGCGCGTGGCTACACCTTC.

This chain connects TRBV7-9 to TRBJ1-2; D unresolved. The germline V gene encodes CDR1 SEHNR and CDR2 FQNEAQ (reference sequence). This CDR3 spans 13 amino acids. The germline V and J ends were trimmed by 5 bases and 4 bases, with 11 bases remaining between them. CDR3 sequence: CASSPEYSYGYTF. The CDR3 nucleotides are TGTGCCAGCAGCCCCGAGTACAGCTATGGCTACACCTTC.

J is TRBJ2-7 and V is TRBV28, with 10 bases aligning to TRBD2. Germline CDR1 MDHEN, CDR2 SYDVKM. The CDR3 contains 15 residues. V dropped 2 bases and J dropped 2; count of bases not matched to a gene: 3. The CDR3 nucleotides are TGTGCCAGCAGTTTAGGACTAGCGGTTACCTACGAGCAGTACTTC. Protein product: CASSLGLAVTYEQYF.

J is TRBJ2-3 and V is TRBV7-2; 8 nucleotides match TRBD2. Germline CDR1 and CDR2: SGHTA and FQGNSA. V lost 3 bases, J lost 2 bases, and 7 bases stayed unmatched. The CDR3 totals 16 residues. CDR3 sequence: CASSFGERGYTDTQYF. The CDR3 DNA reads as TGTGCCAGCAGCTTTGGAGAGCGGGGGTACACAGATACGCAGTATTTT.

The gene calls are TRBV2 and TRBJ2-7, with a weak D call TRBD1 (5 bases). Between the trimmed V and J ends, which lost 2 bases and 2 bases, there was a span of 16 bases. The CDR3 consists of 16 residues. The germline V gene has CDR1 SNHLY and CDR2 FYNNEI. In DNA form, the CDR3 reads TGTGCCAGCAGTGAACGAAGGCAGGGAAGTCCCTACGAGCAGTACGTC. It specifies CASSERRQGSPYEQYV.

The genes are TRBV2 and TRBJ1-1, with D perhaps TRBD1 (5 bases). The CDR3 extends over 16 amino acids. Trimming took off 1 base at V and 4 bases at J, with 16 bases between the two ends. The germline gives CDR1 SNHLY, CDR2 FYNNEI. DNA of the CDR3: TGTGCCAGCAGTGAAGGTCCGGGACTCCGAACCACTGAAGCTTTCTTT. Its translation is CASSEGPGLRTTEAFF.

This clone was counted once. CDR3 loop: CASSQGGNRGLDGYTF. The DNA for the CDR3 is TGCGCCAGCAGCCAAGGAGGGAACAGGGGGCTGGATGGCTACACCTTC. This chain uses TRBV4-1 with TRBJ1-2; TRBD1 matches 9 bases. From germline, CDR1 is MGHRA and CDR2 YSYEKL. V lost 1 base, J lost 6 bases, and 9 bases stayed unmatched. There are 16 residues in the CDR3.

The V gene is TRBV6-5, the J gene TRBJ2-3; 7 bases line up with TRBD1. The length of the CDR3 is 13 residues. The V gene end was trimmed by 5 bases and the J gene end by 3 bases; junction bases not matched to a gene: 2. Germline V gene data show CDR1 as MNHEY and CDR2 as SVGAGI. The chain's CDR3 is CASSRRGTDTQYF. CDR3 sequence (DNA): TGTGCCAGCAGTCGCAGGGGGACAGATACGCAGTATTTT.

The CDR3 nucleotides are TGTGCCAGCATCCCAGCGGGGACTACTGCCTACGAGCAGTACTTC. This sequence encodes CASIPAGTTAYEQYF. The J gene is TRBJ2-7, the V gene TRBV28; 7 bases are shared with TRBD2. Trimming at V came to 7 bases and at J to 2 bases, leaving 11 bases not matched to a gene. Germline V gene data show CDR1 as MDHEN and CDR2 as SYDVKM. The CDR3 is made up of 15 amino acids.

V is TRBV15 and J is TRBJ2-5, with a weak D call TRBD1 (7 bases). V was pared by 1 base and J by 5 bases, with 20 bases between. The germline gives CDR1 LNHNV, CDR2 YYDKDF (reference sequence). The CDR3 spans 17 residues. Here the CDR3 reads CATSRGAGGPVLETQYF. For the CDR3, the DNA is TGTGCCACCAGCAGAGGTGCAGGGGGGCCGGTCTTGGAGACCCAGTACTTC.